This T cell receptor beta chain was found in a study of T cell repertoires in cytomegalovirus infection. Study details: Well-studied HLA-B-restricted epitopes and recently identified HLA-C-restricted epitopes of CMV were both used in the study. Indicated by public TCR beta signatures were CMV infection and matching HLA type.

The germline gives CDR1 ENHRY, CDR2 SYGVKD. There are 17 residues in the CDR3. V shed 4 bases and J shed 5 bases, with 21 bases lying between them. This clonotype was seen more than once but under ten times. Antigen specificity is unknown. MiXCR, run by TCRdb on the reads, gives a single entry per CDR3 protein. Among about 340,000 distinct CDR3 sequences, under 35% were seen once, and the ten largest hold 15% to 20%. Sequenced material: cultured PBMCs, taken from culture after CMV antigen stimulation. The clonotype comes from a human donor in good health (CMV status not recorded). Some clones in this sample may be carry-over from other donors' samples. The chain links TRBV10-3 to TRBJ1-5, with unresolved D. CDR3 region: CAISGRPPEGTDQPQHF. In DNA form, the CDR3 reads TGTGCCATCAGTGGACGGCCCCCTGAGGGCACCGATCAGCCCCAGCATTTT.